This T cell receptor beta chain derives from a study of blood T cell repertoires in COVID-19. Study-wide context: The United States, Italy and Spain were the sources of the acute and convalescent COVID-19 samples. Nucleic acid was either cDNA or gDNA, and it came from T cells, B-cell-depleted T cells, or PBMCs.

The authors' processing: Amplified reference gene primers provided the basis for estimating nucleated cell counts. Sequencing used immunoSEQ multiplex PCR; TCRdb keeps in-frame clones, though not all of them. The D gene and trimming were derived from the DNA, and the V and J assignments and clone size from that table. In the table there are 400,000 to 550,000 clones, roughly 90% of which are singletons. Germline loops: CDR1 KGHSH, CDR2 LQKENI. CDR3 length: 14 amino acids. The ends were cut back, 2 bases at V and 3 bases at J, with 8 bases in the middle. Sequencing input: peripheral blood. This chain uses TRBV18 with TRBJ1-5; no clear D gene. This clonotype originated in a woman in her twenties or thirties with acute or convalescent COVID-19. This CDR3 is CASSPGSYNQPQHF. The CDR3 DNA reads TGTGCCAGCTCACCAGGTAGCTACAATCAGCCCCAGCATTTT.